Presented here are 20 T cell receptor beta chains from one specimen sequenced in a study of PD-L1 blockade in urothelial cancer (dated by TCRdb to 2017 to 2019). The time point label corresponds to: pretreatment peripheral blood. The library was generated by the immunoSEQ multiplex PCR assay. The table comes from immuneACCESS by way of TCRdb, which keeps in-frame sequences with V and J called. Part of the clones is missing from these tables; in studies checked, under half for an unresolved V gene and the rest for unknown reasons. The sample table contains roughly 130,000 clones; only one count was recorded for about four fifths of them. The ten largest account for 3.2% of the sample. The sample was PBMCs, taken around atezolizumab (anti-PD-L1) treatment. All receptors derive from a man aged 45-65 years with urothelial cancer.

V and J are TRBV18 and TRBJ1-6, with TRBD1 matching over 7 bases. The V gene's germline CDR1 is KGHSH and CDR2 LQKENI. This CDR3 contains 14 residues. V lost 6 bases, J lost 6 bases, and 5 bases stayed unmatched. CDR3 sequence: CASSPGQPNSPLHF. DNA of the CDR3: TGTGCCAGCTCCCCGGGACAGCCTAATTCACCCCTCCACTTT.

The chain employs TRBV7-8 and TRBJ1-4, with 8 bases identical to TRBD1. The V gene end was trimmed by 2 bases and the J gene end by 5 bases; junction bases not matched to a gene: 4. Per germline, CDR1 SGHVS and CDR2 FQNEAQ. The length of the CDR3 is 15 residues. CDR3 DNA: TGTGCCAGCAGCTTAAACAGGGGGAAGAATGAAAAACTGTTTTTT. It is translated as CASSLNRGKNEKLFF.

V is TRBV15 and J is TRBJ2-2, with a weak D call TRBD2 (6 bases). CDR1 is LNHNV and CDR2 is YYDKDF in the germline V gene (reference sequence). Trimming shortened V by 5 bases and J by 5 bases, and 9 bases separated the two germline ends. The CDR3 totals 13 residues. CDR3 nucleotides: TGTGCCACCAGCTCGACTAGAACCGGGGAGCTGTTTTTT. Its protein is CATSSTRTGELFF.

The rearrangement uses TRBV6-5 and TRBJ1-1; D uncertain. Trimming left V 7 bases short and J 6 bases short, with 15 bases between. CDR1 MNHEY and CDR2 SVGAGI come from the germline V gene. CDR3 length: 13 amino acids. This CDR3 reads CASIHSGEAEAFF. CDR3 nucleotides: TGTGCCAGCATACATTCTGGGGAGGCTGAAGCTTTCTTT.

This chain joins TRBV28 and TRBJ2-3; tentative D call: TRBD2 (7 bases). CDR3 length: 17 amino acids. Germline CDR1 is MDHEN and CDR2 is SYDVKM. The V and J ends lost 2 bases and 3 bases respectively, with 18 bases between them. As DNA, the CDR3 is TGTGCCAGCAGTTTAGCGCGGGGGCCTAGGGGGACAGATACGCAGTATTTT. Translated, it gives CASSLARGPRGTDTQYF.

The gene calls are TRBV9 and TRBJ1-1; D call uncertain. CDR3 length equals 13 residues. V shed 2 bases and J shed 4 bases, with 9 bases lying between them. Germline loops: CDR1 SGDLS, CDR2 YYNGEE. The CDR3 is CASSVRWATEAFF. The DNA for the CDR3 is TGTGCCAGCAGCGTTAGGTGGGCCACTGAAGCTTTCTTT. The whole variable domain, remainder taken from reference TRBV9 and TRBJ1-1, is DSGVTQTPKHLITATGQRVTLRCSPRSGDLSVYWYQQSLDQGLQFLIQYYNGEERAKGNILERFSAQQFPDLHSELNLSSLELGDSALYFCASSVRWATEAFFGQGTRLTVV.

The J gene is TRBJ2-1, the V gene TRBV29-1; 13 bases are a match to TRBD2. Trimming at V came to 5 bases and at J to 4 bases, leaving 8 bases not matched to a gene. The germline V gene has CDR1 SQVTM and CDR2 ANQGSEA. CDR3 length equals 16 residues. CDR3 sequence: CSVPPTSGRVYNEQFF. Here the CDR3 DNA reads TGCAGCGTTCCGCCCACTAGCGGGAGGGTGTACAATGAGCAGTTCTTC.

The chain combines TRBV6-6 with TRBJ2-2, with no clear D. Between the trimmed V and J ends, which lost 6 bases and 4 bases, there was a span of 18 bases. Germline V lookup: CDR1 MNHNY, CDR2 SVGAGI (reference sequence). The CDR3 runs to 16 residues. In nucleotides, the CDR3 is TGTGCCAGCAGGAAGACTTTAGACGTCGCCACCGGGGAGCTGTTTTTT. This gives the protein CASRKTLDVATGELFF.

This chain links TRBV9 with TRBJ1-1; D is possibly TRBD1 (6 bases). This CDR3 is built from 14 residues. Germline CDR1 is SGDLS and CDR2 is YYNGEE. Trimming pared 5 bases from V and 8 bases from J, leaving 19 bases between. CDR3 sequence (DNA): TGTGCCAGCAGTTTAACCGGGACAACCACCGAAGCTTTCTTT. Encoded protein: CASSLTGTTTEAFF.

The chain joins TRBV10-2 to TRBJ2-1; tentative D call: TRBD2 (5 bases). The V end lost 4 bases, the J end lost 6 bases, and 13 bases lay between the germline ends. The CDR3 is made up of 14 amino acids. Per germline, CDR1 WSHSY and CDR2 SAAADI. The CDR3 DNA follows: TGCGCCAGCAGTGGAACGGCGGGTGGCAATGAGCAGTTCTTC. It specifies CASSGTAGGNEQFF.

In its sample, this clone was seen once. The chain is built from TRBV29-1 and TRBJ1-1; TRBD1 aligns across 10 bases. Per the germline V gene, CDR1 is SQVTM and CDR2 is ANQGSEA. The V segment lost 6 bases and the J segment 4 bases; nucleotides outside the gene matches: 2. This CDR3 comprises 12 residues. The CDR3 DNA reads as TGCAGCGTCGGGACAGGGGCCACTGAAGCTTTCTTT. This encodes CSVGTGATEAFF.

This chain joins TRBV7-8 and TRBJ2-7; 8 bases match TRBD1. The CDR3 runs to 13 residues. V gave up 5 bases and J gave up 5 bases; unmatched junction bases: 5. Germline lookup yields CDR1 SGHVS and CDR2 FQNEAQ. The CDR3 nucleotides read TGTGCCAGCAGCGAGGACAGGGAACACGAGCAGTACTTC. Residues: CASSEDREHEQYF. Full variable domain (rest looked up from reference TRBV7-8 and TRBJ2-7): GAGVSQSPRYKVAKRGQDVALRCDPISGHVSLFWYQQALGQGPEFLTYFQNEAQLDKSGLPSDRFFAERPEGSVSTLKIQRTQQEDSAVYLCASSEDREHEQYFGPGTRLTVT.

This chain uses TRBV27 with TRBJ2-1, with 12 nucleotides matching TRBD2. Germline V lookup: CDR1 MNHEY, CDR2 SMNVEV (reference sequence). V trimming: 6 bases; J trimming: 5 bases; junction bases outside the gene matches: 8. The CDR3 is 16 residues long. CDR3 loop: CASSIRLAGDHNEQFF. For the CDR3, the DNA is TGTGCCAGCAGCATTCGACTAGCGGGAGATCACAATGAGCAGTTCTTC.

The rearrangement uses TRBV7-9 and TRBJ2-7; 8 bases are a match to TRBD2. Germline V CDR1 and CDR2: SEHNR, FQNEAQ (reference sequence). This CDR3 has 15 residues. Trimming cost V 10 bases and J 4 bases; bases outside gene matches: 15. The DNA for the CDR3 is TGTGCCACCCAGTCGAGCGGGAGTCATTATTACGAGCAGTACTTC. It yields the protein CATQSSGSHYYEQYF.

V and J are TRBV5-1 and TRBJ2-3, with 15 bases matching TRBD2. Germline V gene lookup returns CDR1 SGHRS and CDR2 YFSETQ. The CDR3 consists of 18 residues. The J segment lost 0 bases and the V segment lost 4 bases, leaving 6 bases of the junction unmatched. CDR3 protein: CASSPGLAGGVSTDTQYF. CDR3 nucleotide sequence: TGCGCCAGCAGCCCGGGACTAGCGGGAGGAGTAAGCACAGATACGCAGTATTTT.

With respect to this clone: A single base separates this from a much larger clone, so it may be a read error. Additional DNA sequences in this sample encode the identical CDR3. The chain employs TRBV6-1 and TRBJ1-1, with D unresolved. The germline V gene has CDR1 MNHNS and CDR2 SASEGT. Trimming shortened V by 4 bases and J by 0 bases, and 6 bases separated the two germline ends. The CDR3 sequence is 13 residues long. CDR3 nucleotide sequence: TGTGCCAGCAGTGTGGCATTGAACACTGAAGCTTTCTTT. This gives the protein CASSVALNTEAFF.

This clone was counted a few times. The rearrangement uses TRBV5-1 and TRBJ2-1, with a possible D match to TRBD2 (5 bases). V was cut by 0 bases and J by 5 bases, with 12 bases left in between. The CDR3 totals 15 residues. Germline V gene sequence: CDR1 SGHRS, CDR2 YFSETQ. The CDR3 DNA reads TGCGCCAGCAGCTTGGATCCAGCGGCCAACAATGAGCAGTTCTTC. Translating gives CASSLDPAANNEQFF.

The rearrangement uses TRBV28 and TRBJ1-5; tentatively, D is TRBD1 (5 bases). The CDR3 loop spans 12 amino acids. V was clipped by 10 bases and J by 7 bases, with 14 bases between them. Germline CDR1 and CDR2: MDHEN and SYDVKM. CDR3 residues: CATQGTTQPQHF. The CDR3 DNA reads TGTGCCACCCAGGGAACAACACAGCCCCAGCATTTT.

The chain recombines TRBV21-1 with TRBJ2-1; the D segment call TRBD2 is taken from the table without a DNA check. TRBV21-1 is noted as a pseudogene. The CDR3 runs 20 residues. The CDR3 DNA sequence: TGTGCCAGCAGGAGGAAGGGGACATTGAACTGTAGCGGGAGTGAGGGTGAGCAGTTCTTC. It translates to CASRRKGTLNCSGSEGEQFF.

V gene TRBV6-6 combines with J gene TRBJ2-4; 8 nucleotides agree with TRBD2. Germline values: CDR1 MNHNY, CDR2 SVGAGI (reference sequence). The CDR3 spans 16 residues. The V gene end was trimmed by 3 bases and the J gene end by 0 bases; junction bases not matched to a gene: 4. CDR3 region: CASSYTSGLAKNIQYF. The CDR3 DNA sequence: TGTGCCAGCAGTTATACTAGCGGCCTAGCCAAAAACATTCAGTACTTC.